Each of the 2 T cell receptor beta chains below was sequenced from the same sample in a study of T cell responses to AZD1222 COVID-19 vaccine. This table comes from immunoSEQ multiplex PCR, and its TCRdb copy is limited to in-frame clones, with some not included. The sample contains about 120,000 clones, roughly 85% of which appear only once. The input for sequencing was peripheral blood, taken on day 0 of MenACWY control vaccination. The origin of the receptors is an adult in good health.

This rearrangement joins TRBV5-4 to TRBJ2-7, with D possibly being TRBD1 (6 bases). The CDR3 is made up of 15 amino acids. Germline V gives CDR1 SGHNT, CDR2 YYREEE (reference sequence). Trimming removed 3 bases from V and 2 bases from J, with 15 bases in between. The CDR3 reads CASSSTGYGAYEQYF. The CDR3 DNA follows: TGTGCCAGCAGCTCTACAGGGTACGGCGCCTACGAGCAGTACTTC.

This chain links TRBV10-3 with TRBJ2-3; D not resolved. The V and J ends lost 4 bases and 1 base respectively, with 3 bases between them. The germline V gene has CDR1 ENHRY and CDR2 SYGVKD. The CDR3 sequence is 12 residues long. This CDR3 reads CAISVGTDTQYF. The CDR3, as DNA: TGTGCCATCAGTGTTGGCACAGATACGCAGTATTTT.